This T cell receptor (beta chain) was observed in a study of cytomegalovirus exposure and HLA in healthy donors. Whole-study results and caveats: Sequencing likely produced, as an artifact, a cluster of highly shared sequence variants.

V was trimmed by 7 bases and J by 5 bases, leaving 12 bases between them. Germline V gene data show CDR1 as MNHEY and CDR2 as SVGAGI. The CDR3 length is 13 residues. With respect to this clone: Antigen unknown.

With 60 Vbeta and 13 Jbeta primers, the PCR was carried out. Sequencing used immunoSEQ multiplex PCR; TCRdb keeps in-frame clones, though not all of them. The repertoire holds under 250,000 clones, with about 79% as singletons. The origin of this receptor is a male donor in good health and CMV-seronegative. The V gene is TRBV6-5, the J gene TRBJ2-1; TRBD1 is a possible D gene (5 bases). The sample was PBMCs. The CDR3 is CASINRLDNEQFF. As DNA, the CDR3 is TGTGCCAGCATCAACAGGCTCGACAATGAGCAGTTCTTC.